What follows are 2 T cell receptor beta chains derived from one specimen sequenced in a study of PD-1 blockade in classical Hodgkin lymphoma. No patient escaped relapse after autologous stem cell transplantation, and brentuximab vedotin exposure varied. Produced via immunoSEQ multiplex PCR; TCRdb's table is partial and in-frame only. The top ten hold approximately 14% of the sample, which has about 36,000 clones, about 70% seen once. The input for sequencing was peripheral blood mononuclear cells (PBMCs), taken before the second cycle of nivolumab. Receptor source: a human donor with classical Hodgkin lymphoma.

The chain's CDR3 is CASSQRTDPYNEKLFF. The CDR3 DNA sequence: TGTGCCAGCAGCCAACGGACGGACCCTTATAATGAAAAACTGTTTTTT. The gene calls are TRBV7-8 and TRBJ1-4; the D is unclear. With 5 bases removed from V and 4 bases from J, the gap between germline ends came to 17 bases. The germline gives CDR1 SGHVS, CDR2 FQNEAQ. This CDR3 spans 16 amino acids.

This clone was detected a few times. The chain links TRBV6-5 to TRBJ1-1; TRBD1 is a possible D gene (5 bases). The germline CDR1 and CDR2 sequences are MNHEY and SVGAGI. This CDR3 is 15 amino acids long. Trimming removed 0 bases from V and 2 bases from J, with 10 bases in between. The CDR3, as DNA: TGTGCCAGCAGTTACTCGTGGGGGATCAACACTGAAGCTTTCTTT. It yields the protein CASSYSWGINTEAFF.